The 21 T cell receptor beta chains below were found in one sample sequenced in a study of T cell responses to AZD1222 COVID-19 vaccine. Clones were read by immunoSEQ multiplex PCR, and TCRdb kept only the in-frame ones, dropping some. The data contain roughly 55,000 clones, roughly 90% of them singletons. The source material was peripheral blood, sampled on day 0 of AZD1222 vaccination. The receptors originated from an adult in good health.

The V call is TRBV18, the J call TRBJ2-1; 10 nucleotides agree with TRBD2. V lost 1 base and J lost 0; bases outside the gene matches: 6. Germline-derived CDR1 and CDR2 are KGHSH and LQKENI. The CDR3 length is 18 residues. As DNA, the CDR3 is TGTGCCAGCTCACCACTGCTGGCTAGCGGGAGCTCCTACAATGAGCAGTTCTTC. It encodes CASSPLLASGSSYNEQFF.

The chain is built from TRBV7-9 and TRBJ1-1, with D uncertain. V lost 1 base and J 1 base, leaving 4 bases between the germline ends. The CDR3 totals 13 residues. CDR1 is SEHNR and CDR2 is FQNEAQ in the germline V gene (reference sequence). For the CDR3, the DNA is TGTGCCAGCAGCTTAGTCGGGAACACTGAAGCTTTCTTT. Amino acids: CASSLVGNTEAFF. Looking up the rest from reference TRBV7-9 and TRBJ1-1 gives the full variable domain: DTGVSQNPRHKITKRGQNVTFRCDPISEHNRLYWYRQTLGQGPEFLTYFQNEAQLEKSRLLSDRFSAERPKGSFSTLEIQRTEQGDSAMYLCASSLVGNTEAFFGQGTRLTVV.

The CDR3 reads CASSQETGYNSPLHF. CDR3 sequence (DNA): TGTGCCAGCAGCCAAGAGACAGGCTATAATTCACCCCTCCACTTT. This chain connects TRBV4-2 to TRBJ1-6; TRBD1 is a possible D gene (6 bases). CDR3 length equals 15 residues. Germline CDR1 and CDR2: LGHNA and YNFKEQ. V was clipped by 0 bases and J by 3 bases, with 6 bases between them.

The chain carries TRBV2 and TRBJ2-7, with D unresolved. Germline CDR1 SNHLY, CDR2 FYNNEI. CDR3 size: 11 residues. Trimming left V 4 bases short and J 3 bases short, with 4 bases between. The CDR3 DNA reads TGTGCCAGCAGTGTTAACTACGAGCAGTACTTC. It is translated as CASSVNYEQYF. Complete variable domain (other parts from reference TRBV2 and TRBJ2-7): EPEVTQTPSHQVTQMGQEVILRCVPISNHLYFYWYRQILGQKVEFLVSFYNNEISEKSEIFDDQFSVERPDGSNFTLKIRSTKLEDSAMYFCASSVNYEQYFGPGTRLTVT.

CDR3 protein: CASSKLENEQFF. The CDR3 DNA follows: TGTGCCAGCAGTAAACTAGAGAATGAGCAGTTCTTC. The V call is TRBV6-5, the J call TRBJ2-1; the D gene is possibly TRBD2 (5 bases). The ends were cut back, 5 bases at V and 7 bases at J, with 9 bases in the middle. Looked up from germline, CDR1 is MNHEY and CDR2 is SVGAGI. This CDR3 has 12 residues.

This clone was picked up one time. The chain links TRBV6-6 to TRBJ2-3; 12 nucleotides align to TRBD2. Losses at the gene ends were 5 bases for V and 5 bases for J; bases not matched to a gene: 17. Germline values: CDR1 MNHNY, CDR2 SVGAGI (reference sequence). CDR3 length equals 19 residues. The CDR3 DNA sequence: TGTGCCAGCAGTCTCGCCGCGAGTCTAGCGGGAGGGCCTGTAGATACGCAGTATTTT. Protein sequence: CASSLAASLAGGPVDTQYF.

V is TRBV9 and J is TRBJ2-7, with D perhaps given as TRBD1 or TRBD2 (5 bases each). The CDR3 loop spans 15 amino acids. V was cut by 3 bases and J by 4 bases, with 17 bases left in between. Per the germline V gene, CDR1 is SGDLS and CDR2 is YYNGEE. The DNA of the CDR3 is TGTGCCAGCAGCGCCCGGGACGGGTTCGGTTACGAGCAGTACTTC. Translation: CASSARDGFGYEQYF.

V usage is TRBV19 and J usage is TRBJ2-1; 11 nucleotides agree with TRBD2. V lost 0 bases and J lost 4; bases outside the gene matches: 5. Germline V gene data show CDR1 as LNHDA and CDR2 as SQIVND (reference sequence). CDR3 length equals 17 residues. CDR3: CASSIDSGTSGYNEQFF. In nucleotides, the CDR3 is TGTGCCAGTAGTATAGACTCCGGGACTAGCGGATACAATGAGCAGTTCTTC.

The genes are TRBV28 and TRBJ2-7; TRBD2 aligns across 15 bases. The CDR3 is made up of 16 amino acids. Germline V gene data show CDR1 as MDHEN and CDR2 as SYDVKM. With V trimmed by 7 bases and J by 3 bases, 7 bases remained unmatched. CDR3 coding DNA: TGTGCCAGCACCAGGACTAGCGGGAGGGGATTCTACGAGCAGTACTTC. It specifies CASTRTSGRGFYEQYF.

The V gene is TRBV6-6, the J gene TRBJ2-7; TRBD1 matches 7 bases. V trimming: 2 bases; J trimming: 6 bases; junction bases outside the gene matches: 4. Germline lookup yields CDR1 MNHNY and CDR2 SVGAGI (reference sequence). This CDR3 comprises 13 residues. CDR3 sequence: CASSYQDRSEQYF. CDR3 sequence (DNA): TGTGCCAGCAGTTACCAGGACAGGTCCGAGCAGTACTTC.

This clone was observed a single time. This chain uses TRBV10-3 with TRBJ1-6, with D perhaps matching TRBD1 (5 bases). The CDR3 has 16 residues. Germline V gene sequence: CDR1 ENHRY, CDR2 SYGVKD. Trimming pared 3 bases from V and 0 bases from J, leaving 9 bases between. The chain's CDR3 is CAISDSDTSYNSPLHF. The CDR3 region has the DNA TGTGCCATCAGTGATTCGGACACCTCCTATAATTCACCCCTCCACTTT.

The chain uses TRBV5-1 and TRBJ2-2, with 7 bases that match TRBD2. The V gene's germline CDR1 is SGHRS and CDR2 YFSETQ. The CDR3 runs 16 residues. V was clipped by 1 base and J by 3 bases; unmatched bases: 6. DNA for the CDR3: TGCGCCAGCAGCTTGTTTGCGGGAGTGGACACCGGGGAGCTGTTTTTT. As protein: CASSLFAGVDTGELFF.

This chain uses TRBV11-2 with TRBJ1-4; perhaps TRBD1 as D (5 bases). Germline V gene sequence: CDR1 SGHAT, CDR2 FQNNGV. V lost 6 bases and J lost 5, with 13 bases in between. The CDR3 extends over 14 amino acids. The CDR3 region has the DNA TGTGCCAGCAGTCTCGGGGGGGGAAATGAAAAACTGTTTTTT. Protein sequence: CASSLGGGNEKLFF.

CDR3: CASSPSYKGSNQPQHF. In nucleotides, the CDR3 is TGTGCCAGCAGCCCCTCCTATAAAGGAAGCAATCAGCCCCAGCATTTT. This rearrangement joins TRBV28 to TRBJ1-5; D gene ambiguous. Germline CDR1 MDHEN, CDR2 SYDVKM. This CDR3 contains 16 residues. Deletions cut 6 bases from V and 1 base from J, with 16 bases between.

The chain couples TRBV30 to TRBJ2-1, with no clear D. Germline-derived CDR1 and CDR2 are GTSNPN and SVGIG (reference sequence). The length of the CDR3 is 12 residues. Trimming stripped 7 bases from V and 6 bases from J, with 13 bases between. The CDR3 region is CASSIIGNEQFF. CDR3 in DNA: TGTGCCTCTTCGATTATTGGCAATGAGCAGTTCTTC.

The chain couples TRBV7-3 to TRBJ2-6; D uncertain. Germline CDR1 reads SGHTA; CDR2 reads FQGTGA. CDR3 length: 17 residues. V shed 3 bases and J shed 4 bases, with 16 bases lying between them. Here the CDR3 DNA reads TGTGCCAGCAGCTTCCAGGAGATACACAGCGGGGCCAACGTCCTGACTTTC. Encoded protein: CASSFQEIHSGANVLTF.

This chain uses TRBV11-2 with TRBJ1-2; D not certain. The CDR3 contains 13 residues. Between the trimmed V and J ends, which lost 7 bases and 3 bases, there was a span of 12 bases. The V gene's germline CDR1 is SGHAT and CDR2 FQNNGV. The CDR3 DNA reads as TGTGCCAGCACCCACCGGGATGACTATGGCTACACCTTC. It encodes CASTHRDDYGYTF.

V is TRBV2 and J is TRBJ2-1; perhaps TRBD2 as D (6 bases). The length of the CDR3 is 15 residues. Trimming took 1 base from V and 4 from J, leaving 11 bases between them. Germline CDR1 SNHLY, CDR2 FYNNEI. The CDR3 DNA is TGTGCCAGCAGTGAAGGCGGGATCAGATACAATGAGCAGTTCTTC. Protein product: CASSEGGIRYNEQFF.

The chain couples TRBV6-5 to TRBJ2-1; D is possibly TRBD2 (6 bases). This CDR3 has 14 amino acids. The germline gives CDR1 MNHEY, CDR2 SVGAGI. Trimming cost V 7 bases and J 12 bases, with 22 bases left between them. The DNA for the CDR3 is TGTGCCAGCATCCACTGGGACTCCACGGAGAGGCAGTTCTTC. Protein: CASIHWDSTERQFF.

The chain combines TRBV10-3 with TRBJ2-3, with D perhaps matching TRBD2 (6 bases). Germline V gene sequence: CDR1 ENHRY, CDR2 SYGVKD. Trimming took 2 bases from V and 4 from J, leaving 10 bases between them. CDR3 length: 14 residues. The CDR3 region is CAISEGGLADTQYF. The CDR3 nucleotides are TGTGCCATCAGTGAGGGAGGGCTCGCAGATACGCAGTATTTT.

The genes are TRBV7-9 and TRBJ2-1, with TRBD2 as a possible D gene (6 bases). Germline values: CDR1 SEHNR, CDR2 FQNEAQ (reference sequence). This CDR3 spans 13 amino acids. V lost 1 base and J lost 12, with 13 bases in between. CDR3 in DNA: TGTGCCAGCAGCTTAGTTAGCGGAGGTGTGCAGTTCTTC. The encoded protein is CASSLVSGGVQFF.